One sample yielded the 29 T cell receptor beta chains listed below, sequenced in a study of shared clonotypes between healthy human individuals. Data came from immunoSEQ multiplex PCR; TCRdb stores just in-frame clones and leaves some out. The table has a few hundred thousand clones, more than 95% seen once. The sample taken for sequencing was naive CD4+ T cells sorted from blood. Subset indicated: CD45RA+ positively selected. These receptors came from a woman younger than 45 in good health.

V gene TRBV6-5 combines with J gene TRBJ2-1; D remains unclear. Trimming took off 4 bases at V and 5 bases at J, with 15 bases between the two ends. The CDR3 loop spans 15 amino acids. Germline lookup yields CDR1 MNHEY and CDR2 SVGAGI. The CDR3 DNA sequence: TGTGCCAGCAGTTTGGATAGAACGGCCCACAATGAGCAGTTCTTC. Amino acids: CASSLDRTAHNEQFF.

This chain uses TRBV15 with TRBJ2-7; 11 bases map to TRBD1. J lost 3 bases, V lost 1 base, and 11 bases had no gene match. Germline CDR1 and CDR2: LNHNV and YYDKDF (reference sequence). There are 18 residues in the CDR3. This chain's CDR3 is CATSRGHGLGQGGYEQYF. The CDR3 DNA reads TGTGCCACCAGCAGAGGTCACGGTCTGGGACAGGGGGGCTACGAGCAGTACTTC.

The chain carries TRBV6-5 and TRBJ1-2; 7 bases align to TRBD1. Germline CDR1 MNHEY, CDR2 SVGAGI. V lost 6 bases to trimming and J lost 2 bases; unmatched junction nucleotides: 6. The CDR3 has 14 residues. The CDR3 DNA is TGTGCCAGCAGCCCGGGACAGCGCAACTATGGCTACACCTTC. Encoded protein: CASSPGQRNYGYTF.

The rearrangement uses TRBV7-2 and TRBJ2-2; D is unresolved. This CDR3 has 13 amino acids. Trimming stripped 8 bases from V and 6 bases from J, with 13 bases between. CDR1 is SGHTA and CDR2 is FQGNSA in the germline V gene. The CDR3 nucleotides are TGTGCCAGCCTCCCAGTTCGCGCCGGGGAGCTGTTTTTT. As protein: CASLPVRAGELFF. The variable domain in full, completed from reference TRBV7-2 and TRBJ2-2, reads GAGVSQSPSNKVTEKGKDVELRCDPISGHTALYWYRQSLGQGLEFLIYFQGNSAPDKSGLPSDRFSAERTGGSVSTLTIQRTQQEDSAVYLCASLPVRAGELFFGEGSRLTVL.

The chain has TRBV12-1 and TRBJ2-7; the listed D gene, TRBD1, was not tested against the DNA. TRBV12-1 corresponds to a pseudogene. The CDR3 extends over 16 amino acids. The CDR3 DNA is TGTGCCAGCAGCCCAACTCTGACATTCAGAATCTACGAGCAGTACTTC. Translated, it gives CASSPTLTFRIYEQYF.

This clone has only one observation. V gene TRBV5-1 combines with J gene TRBJ1-2; the D is unclear. This CDR3 has 13 amino acids. V shed 0 bases and J shed 4 bases, with 7 bases lying between them. Germline V gene sequence: CDR1 SGHRS, CDR2 YFSETQ. The CDR3 protein is CASSLEGSYGYTF. The CDR3 DNA sequence: TGCGCCAGCAGCTTGGAAGGCAGCTATGGCTACACCTTC.

The rearrangement joins TRBV28 to TRBJ2-6; 7 positions match TRBD1. The V gene end was trimmed by 5 bases and the J gene end by 0 bases; junction bases not matched to a gene: 10. The CDR3 covers 18 residues. CDR1 MDHEN and CDR2 SYDVKM come from the germline V gene. The CDR3 loop is CASSPPGQQISGANVLTF. CDR3 bases: TGTGCCAGCAGTCCACCGGGACAGCAGATCTCTGGGGCCAACGTCCTGACTTTC. Looking up the rest from reference TRBV28 and TRBJ2-6 gives the full variable domain: DVKVTQSSRYLVKRTGEKVFLECVQDMDHENMFWYRQDPGLGLRLIYFSYDVKMKEKGDIPEGYSVSREKKERFSLILESASTNQTSMYLCASSPPGQQISGANVLTFGAGSRLTVL.

The J gene is TRBJ1-2, the V gene TRBV30; the match to TRBD1 covers 9 bases. Germline loops: CDR1 GTSNPN, CDR2 SVGIG (reference sequence). This CDR3 is 14 amino acids long. The V and J ends lost 0 bases and 8 bases, in that order; junction bases with no gene match: 7. The CDR3 here is CAWSVLDRGLGYTF. CDR3 coding DNA: TGTGCCTGGAGTGTACTGGACAGGGGCTTGGGCTACACCTTC.

The chain is built from TRBV28 and TRBJ1-5; D unclear. Germline V gene sequence: CDR1 MDHEN, CDR2 SYDVKM. CDR3 size: 14 residues. As DNA, the CDR3 is TGTGCGAGCCGCGGCAGAGATAGCAATCAGCCCCAGCATTTT. It yields the protein CASRGRDSNQPQHF.

The chain is built from TRBV14 and TRBJ2-1; D is perhaps TRBD1 or TRBD2 (5 bases each). Looked up from germline, CDR1 is SGHDN and CDR2 is FVKESK. Trimming shortened V by 5 bases and J by 8 bases, and 22 bases separated the two germline ends. CDR3 length: 16 amino acids. CDR3 DNA: TGTGCCAGCAGCTTTACTCTAGCACAGGTTCTCGATGAGCAGTTCTTC. Its protein is CASSFTLAQVLDEQFF.

The rearrangement uses TRBV6-1 and TRBJ1-5; TRBD1 might be the D (5 bases). Trimming cost V 4 bases and J 6 bases, with 19 bases left between them. CDR3 length: 16 residues. The germline CDR1 and CDR2 sequences are MNHNS and SASEGT. The CDR3 loop is CASSALRGQELQPQHF. CDR3 nucleotides: TGTGCCAGCAGTGCCCTAAGGGGCCAGGAGCTTCAGCCCCAGCATTTT.

The J gene is TRBJ2-1, the V gene TRBV13, with D uncertain. Trimming left V 5 bases short and J 5 bases short, with 7 bases between. Germline CDR1 reads PRHDT; CDR2 reads FYEKMQ (reference sequence). The CDR3 sequence is 12 residues long. The CDR3 DNA sequence: TGTGCCAGCAGCCTTATAAACAATGAGCAGTTCTTC. The encoded protein is CASSLINNEQFF.

J is TRBJ1-5 and V is TRBV4-1; maybe TRBD1 (5 bases). CDR1 MGHRA and CDR2 YSYEKL come from the germline V gene. The V end lost 4 bases, the J end lost 3 bases, and 16 bases lay between the germline ends. The CDR3 totals 16 residues. CDR3 sequence reads: CASSPHGALPNQPQHF. In nucleotides, the CDR3 is TGCGCCAGCAGCCCACACGGGGCCCTCCCCAATCAGCCCCAGCATTTT.

The rearrangement links TRBV9 to TRBJ2-1, with D possibly called TRBD1 or TRBD2 (9 bases each). This CDR3 is 19 amino acids long. Trimming left V 3 bases short and J 3 bases short, with 25 bases between. The germline gives CDR1 SGDLS, CDR2 YYNGEE. The CDR3: CASSGTGVASGTFYNEQFF. The DNA for the CDR3 is TGTGCCAGCAGCGGGACAGGGGTGGCTAGCGGGACCTTCTACAATGAGCAGTTCTTC.

The chain couples TRBV6-5 to TRBJ2-7; 13 bases line up with TRBD2. The V segment lost 6 bases and the J segment 4 bases; nucleotides outside the gene matches: 3. The CDR3 has 14 amino acids. The germline V gene has CDR1 MNHEY and CDR2 SVGAGI. The CDR3 region has the DNA TGTGCCAGCAGCCTACTAGCGGGAGGGTACGAGCAGTACTTC. Its protein is CASSLLAGGYEQYF.

The J gene is TRBJ2-7, the V gene TRBV25-1; D unclear. With 3 bases removed from V and 0 bases from J, the gap between germline ends came to 9 bases. CDR1 and CDR2 from the germline V gene are MGHDK and SYGVNS. This CDR3 is 14 amino acids long. The CDR3 coding sequence is TGTGCCAGCAGTGATTACAGAGCCTCCTACGAGCAGTACTTC. This gives the protein CASSDYRASYEQYF.

The J gene is TRBJ1-5, the V gene TRBV21-1. TRBV21-1 is a pseudogene. This CDR3 spans 17 amino acids. The CDR3 DNA reads as TGTGCCAGCAGCAAAGTAGGGACTAGGAGTAGCAATCAGCCCCAGCATTTT. This codes for CASSKVGTRSSNQPQHF.

The sample holds one count of this clone. Other DNA sequences from this sample encode an identical CDR3 as well. The gene calls are TRBV20-1 and TRBJ1-1; maybe TRBD1 (5 bases). V lost 6 bases and J 5 bases, leaving 10 bases between the germline ends. Looked up from germline, CDR1 is DFQATT and CDR2 is SNEGSKA (reference sequence). CDR3 length: 11 residues. In nucleotides, the CDR3 is TGCAGTGCCAGCCGGGGGACTGAAGCTTTCTTT. This gives the protein CSASRGTEAFF.

On this clone itself: At one end the junction does not follow the germline gene, possibly because of a read error. The chain has TRBV30 and TRBJ2-5; D call uncertain. CDR1 GTSNPN and CDR2 SVGIG come from the germline V gene (reference sequence). CDR3 length: 15 amino acids. DNA for the CDR3: TGTGGCTGGAGTGTACATTCTCCGTATGAAGAGACCCAGTACTTC. Its translation is CGWSVHSPYEETQYF.

This clone has a single count. V is TRBV15 and J is TRBJ1-3, with 9 bases matching TRBD1. Germline CDR1 LNHNV, CDR2 YYDKDF (reference sequence). The trim removed 4 bases at V and 0 bases at J, leaving 10 bases unmatched. The CDR3 contains 18 residues. CDR3 sequence reads: CATSKGRQGETSGNTIYF. The CDR3 DNA is TGTGCCACCAGCAAGGGGAGACAGGGGGAAACCTCTGGAAACACCATATATTTT.

This chain connects TRBV7-3 to TRBJ2-7; D is unclear. Germline loops: CDR1 SGHTA, CDR2 FQGTGA. The CDR3 has 11 residues. V dropped 3 bases and J dropped 0 bases, with 0 bases sitting between them. As DNA, the CDR3 is TGTGCCAGCAGCTTCTCCTACGAGCAGTACTTC. Translating it yields CASSFSYEQYF.

The chain carries TRBV19 and TRBJ1-4; D ambiguous. Germline CDR1 and CDR2: LNHDA and SQIVND (reference sequence). The ends were cut back, 4 bases at V and 6 bases at J, with 15 bases in the middle. The CDR3 is made up of 15 amino acids. CDR3 region: CASSKISQEDEKLFF. CDR3 nucleotide sequence: TGTGCCAGTAGTAAGATTAGTCAGGAAGATGAAAAACTGTTTTTT.

The CDR3 nucleotides are TGCGCCAGCAGCTTGGGGGGCAGATCAACTAATGAAAAACTGTTTTTT. Translated: CASSLGGRSTNEKLFF. This chain links TRBV5-1 with TRBJ1-4; TRBD1 is a possible D gene (5 bases). The V gene lost 0 bases and the J gene lost 0 bases, with 9 bases spanning the gap. CDR3 length: 16 amino acids. The germline V gene encodes CDR1 SGHRS and CDR2 YFSETQ.

V and J are TRBV11-3 and TRBJ2-1, with TRBD1 matching 9 bases. With 5 bases clipped from V and 5 bases from J, the junction kept 7 bases outside the gene matches. The CDR3 runs 15 residues. Germline CDR1 is SGHNT and CDR2 is YENEEA. CDR3 sequence: CASSPDRGLNNEQFF. The CDR3 region has the DNA TGTGCCAGCAGCCCAGACAGGGGGTTGAACAATGAGCAGTTCTTC.

The gene calls are TRBV27 and TRBJ2-7, with 7 nucleotides matching TRBD1. The CDR3 loop spans 14 amino acids. CDR1 and CDR2 from the germline V gene are MNHEY and SMNVEV (reference sequence). Trimming at V came to 3 bases and at J to 3 bases, leaving 5 bases not matched to a gene. The CDR3 sequence is CASSFGDRFYEQYF. The CDR3 region has the DNA TGTGCCAGCAGTTTTGGGGACAGATTCTACGAGCAGTACTTC.

The J gene is TRBJ2-7, the V gene TRBV29-1; D gene unclear. CDR1 SQVTM and CDR2 ANQGSEA come from the germline V gene. This CDR3 comprises 12 residues. The V end lost 4 bases, the J end lost 4 bases, and 11 bases lay between the germline ends. The CDR3 DNA reads TGCAGCGTTGTGTCCGCAGCATACGAGCAGTACTTC. Its translation is CSVVSAAYEQYF.

The gene calls are TRBV28 and TRBJ2-3, with D perhaps matching TRBD2 (5 bases). The V end was cut by 2 bases, the J end by 5 bases, with 17 bases between. Per germline, CDR1 MDHEN and CDR2 SYDVKM. The CDR3 covers 16 residues. The CDR3: CASSLTRLAGKDTQYF. The CDR3 nucleotides read TGTGCCAGCAGTTTAACACGCCTAGCCGGGAAAGATACGCAGTATTTT. Full variable domain (remainder filled in from reference TRBV28 and TRBJ2-3): DVKVTQSSRYLVKRTGEKVFLECVQDMDHENMFWYRQDPGLGLRLIYFSYDVKMKEKGDIPEGYSVSREKKERFSLILESASTNQTSMYLCASSLTRLAGKDTQYFGPGTRLTVL.

This clone was observed a single time. The chain carries TRBV28 and TRBJ2-3; D is uncertain. The CDR3 consists of 14 residues. Trimming left V 7 bases short and J 1 base short, with 12 bases between. Germline CDR1 and CDR2: MDHEN and SYDVKM. CDR3 residues: CASKAGSGTDTQYF. In DNA, the CDR3 is TGTGCCAGCAAGGCCGGATCCGGCACAGATACGCAGTATTTT. The entire variable domain, with the rest obtained from reference TRBV28 and TRBJ2-3, is as follows: DVKVTQSSRYLVKRTGEKVFLECVQDMDHENMFWYRQDPGLGLRLIYFSYDVKMKEKGDIPEGYSVSREKKERFSLILESASTNQTSMYLCASKAGSGTDTQYFGPGTRLTVL.

The chain carries TRBV28 and TRBJ2-2; 9 nucleotides agree with TRBD1. CDR1 and CDR2 (germline): MDHEN, SYDVKM. V lost 0 bases, J lost 2 bases, and 1 base stayed unmatched. This CDR3 comprises 16 residues. CDR3 in DNA: TGTGCCAGCAGTTTATGGACAGGGGGTAACACCGGGGAGCTGTTTTTT. Encoded protein: CASSLWTGGNTGELFF.